This T cell receptor (beta chain) was recorded in a study of PD-L1 blockade in urothelial cancer (dated by TCRdb to 2017 to 2019). Study-level background: Therapy was started at some point between 2012 and 2014 for all patients, and atezolizumab 1,200 mg was administered intravenously every 3 weeks. About nine tenths of the roughly 29 patients were males with bladder-origin urothelial cancer, and about 65% of the roughly 30 reported a prior smoking history. An ECOG performance status of 0 or 1 was recorded for the patients, and 0 to 3 prior chemotherapy regimens had been received by the patients. Blood samples were analyzed 3 weeks after the start of treatment (second dose) and 6 weeks after the start of treatment. Blood samples gave median yields of roughly 150,000 T cells and 80,000 to 90,000 unique TCRs, along with a median clonality of approximately 0.08. The study was an exploratory multi-omic analysis of somatic, immune and clinical correlates of response to PD-L1 blockade with atezolizumab in urothelial cancer. TCR sequencing covered pretreatment tumor samples and matched, serially collected peripheral blood taken before and after atezolizumab treatment. Durable clinical benefit was defined as progression-free survival longer than 6 months, and TCR features were also tested against progression-free and overall survival. In the same patients, pretreatment tumors underwent whole exome sequencing and RNA sequencing in addition to TCR sequencing. About 10 patients achieved durable clinical benefit and some 21 did not. Approximately 30 patients had pretreatment blood TCR-seq, some 25 had at least one posttreatment blood collection, and some 25 had tumor TCR-seq.

Synthetic TCR analog templates were spiked into each PCR to estimate absolute template abundance from read counts. Using the immunoSEQ assay, TCRbeta CDR3 regions were amplified from genomic DNA with bias-controlled V and J gene primers. Rearranged TCRbeta segments were sequenced at approximately 20X coverage. As for how the authors treated the data: Sequencing errors were corrected by clustering, and CDR3s were annotated against IMGT so that V, D and J genes could be assigned. Out-of-frame and stop-codon sequences were excluded, and only productive TCRbeta rearrangements were used in downstream analyses. Clonality was computed as one minus Shannon entropy normalized by the log of the number of unique productive sequences. Fisher's exact test with Benjamini-Hochberg correction, at a threshold of adjusted p below 0.01, was used to find clones that differed between time points or between blood and tumor. The table was pulled from immuneACCESS by TCRdb, which kept in-frame rearrangements only. Such tables lose some clones; where checked, under half of the loss comes from unresolved V genes, and the rest has no known cause. V and J calls and clone size are as listed in that table; D and trimming were resolved from the DNA. The sample table records tens of thousands of clones; approximately 90% of these occur just once. The biggest ten clones account for 7.6% of the sample.

General findings and caveats noted by the study authors: Because the sample size was small (n of about 30) and many exploratory analyses were performed, the results are intended to be hypothesis-generating. Improved progression-free and overall survival was associated with having pretreatment peripheral blood TCR clonality below the median. Greater expansion of tumor-associated TCR clones in peripheral blood 3 weeks after the start of treatment was observed in patients with durable benefit (n of about 20, p = 0.022).

The cohort included 29 patients with locally advanced or metastatic urothelial carcinoma who were treated at Memorial Sloan Kettering on a trial protocol. Peripheral blood mononuclear cells were collected pretreatment and during treatment, at between 1 and 8 total time points per patient. The Qiagen DNeasy Blood extraction kit was used to purify genomic DNA from total PBMCs and tumor samples. PBMCs were collected pretreatment and during treatment, and were isolated and stored as previously described. The germline V gene supplies CDR1 SGDLS and CDR2 YYNGEE. The CDR3 measures 15 amino acids from cysteine to phenylalanine. Just the 45-base CDR3 DNA is kept, in frame starting at base 1. Compared with germline, V lacks 3 bases and J lacks 0 bases; bases without a gene match: 4. Of note for this clone: Its antigen is currently not known. No qualities accompany the bases; no much larger clone lies one base away.

The source is a man between 60 and 75 years old with urothelial cancer. Specimen: PBMCs, collected around atezolizumab (anti-PD-L1) treatment. Here the chain combines TRBV9 and TRBJ1-2; TRBD1 agrees with 8 junctional bases. The DNA is TGTGCCAGCAGCGGGGGACAGGCTACTAACTATGGCTACACCTTC. This gives the protein CASSGGQATNYGYTF. Where the CDR3 stops, the reference TRBV9 and TRBJ1-2 genes take over; the full variable domain is DSGVTQTPKHLITATGQRVTLRCSPRSGDLSVYWYQQSLDQGLQFLIQYYNGEERAKGNILERFSAQQFPDLHSELNLSSLELGDSALYFCASSGGQATNYGYTFGSGTRLTVV.